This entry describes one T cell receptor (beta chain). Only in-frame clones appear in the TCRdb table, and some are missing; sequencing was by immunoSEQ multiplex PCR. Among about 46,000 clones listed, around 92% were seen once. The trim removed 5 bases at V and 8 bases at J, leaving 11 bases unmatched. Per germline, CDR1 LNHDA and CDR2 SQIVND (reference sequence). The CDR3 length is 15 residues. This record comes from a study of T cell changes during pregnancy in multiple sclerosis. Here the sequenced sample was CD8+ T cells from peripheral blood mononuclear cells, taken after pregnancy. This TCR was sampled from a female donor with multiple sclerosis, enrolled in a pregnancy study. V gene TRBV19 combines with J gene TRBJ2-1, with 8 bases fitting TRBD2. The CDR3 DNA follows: TGTGCCAGTAGTCTTACCGGGACTAGTCCCCATGAGCAGTTCTTC. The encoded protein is CASSLTGTSPHEQFF.